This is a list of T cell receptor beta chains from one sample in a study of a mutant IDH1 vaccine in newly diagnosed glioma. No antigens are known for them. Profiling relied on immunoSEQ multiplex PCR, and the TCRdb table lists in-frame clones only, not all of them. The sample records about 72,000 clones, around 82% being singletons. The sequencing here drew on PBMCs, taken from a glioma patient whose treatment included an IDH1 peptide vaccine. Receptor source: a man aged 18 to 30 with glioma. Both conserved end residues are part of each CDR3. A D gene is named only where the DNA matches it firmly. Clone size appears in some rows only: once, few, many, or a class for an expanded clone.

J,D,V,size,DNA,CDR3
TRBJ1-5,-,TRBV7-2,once,TGTGCCAGCAGCGGGGGACACTATAGCAATCAGCCCCAGCATTTT,CASSGGHYSNQPQHF
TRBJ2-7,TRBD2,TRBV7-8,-,TGTGCCAGCAGCTACCCGGGACTAGCGGGAGCCTACGAGCAGTACTTC,CASSYPGLAGAYEQYF
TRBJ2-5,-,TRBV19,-,TGTGCCAGTAGTGGGGTGGGCTGGGAGACCCAGTACTTC,CASSGVGWETQYF
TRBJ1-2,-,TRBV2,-,TGTGCCAGCAGGACTTACATGGGTGTCGACTATGGCTACACCTTC,CASRTYMGVDYGYTF
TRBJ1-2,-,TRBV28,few,TGTGCCAGCAGTTTTCGAGGGTCGTCAGGTGGCTACACCTTC,CASSFRGSSGGYTF
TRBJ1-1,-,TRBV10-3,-,TGTGCCACCGGGGTCGGAGGCACTGAAGCTTTCTTT,CATGVGGTEAFF
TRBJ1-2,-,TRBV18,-,TGTGCCAGCTCCTATAAACATGGACGGACTGGCTACACCTTC,CASSYKHGRTGYTF
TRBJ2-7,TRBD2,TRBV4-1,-,TGCGCCAGCGGACAAGGTTTAGGACTAGCGGCATACGAGCAGTACTTC,CASGQGLGLAAYEQYF
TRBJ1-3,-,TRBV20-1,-,TGCAGTGCTAGTCCCGGAAACACCATATATTTT,CSASPGNTIYF
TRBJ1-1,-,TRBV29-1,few,TGCAGCGTTGAAAAGAGAGGGGGGGACACTGAAGCTTTCTTT,CSVEKRGGDTEAFF
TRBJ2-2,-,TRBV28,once,TGTGCCAGCACCCATCCGAGGGGCCGGGTCGGGGAGCTGTTTTTT,CASTHPRGRVGELFF
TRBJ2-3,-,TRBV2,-,TGTGCCAGCAGTCCACCGACGGGGGGCCCAGATACGCAGTATTTT,CASSPPTGGPDTQYF
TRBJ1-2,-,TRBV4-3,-,TGCGCCAGCAGCCAGGACATTACGTCTAACTATGGCTACACCTTC,CASSQDITSNYGYTF
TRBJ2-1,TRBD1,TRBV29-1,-,TGCAGCGTTGAAGCGGACAGGGCCTATGAGCAGTTCTTC,CSVEADRAYEQFF
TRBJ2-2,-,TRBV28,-,TGTGCCAGCAGTTTACGGGCAGAGACCGGGGAGCTGTTTTTT,CASSLRAETGELFF
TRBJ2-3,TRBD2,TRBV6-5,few,TGTGCCAGCAGACCCATTAGCGGGGGCACAGATACGCAGTATTTT,CASRPISGGTDTQYF
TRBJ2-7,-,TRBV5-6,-,TGTGCCAGCAGCCCAGGGGGGGGCCGCGAGCAGTACTTC,CASSPGGGREQYF
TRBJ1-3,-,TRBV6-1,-,TGTGCCAGCAGTGAGGGTGGAGGGCGAAACACCATATATTTT,CASSEGGGRNTIYF
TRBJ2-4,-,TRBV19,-,TGTGCCAGTAGTACCTCTGGGGGATTAGCCAAAAACATTCAGTACTTC,CASSTSGGLAKNIQYF
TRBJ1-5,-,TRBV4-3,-,TGCGCCAGCAGCCAAGATCGGCAGGGGAGAGGGGATCAGCCCCAGCATTTT,CASSQDRQGRGDQPQHF
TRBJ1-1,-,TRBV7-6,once,TGTGCCAGCAGCTTAAATAGCATCCTTATGAACACTGAAGCTTTCTTT,CASSLNSILMNTEAFF
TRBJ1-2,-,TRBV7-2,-,TGTGCCAGCAGTTCCGGGACAATCAATGGCTACACCTTC,CASSSGTINGYTF
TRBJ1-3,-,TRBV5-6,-,TGTGCCAGCAGCTCTCCAGGCCCGTCTGGAAACACCATATATTTT,CASSSPGPSGNTIYF
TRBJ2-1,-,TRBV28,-,TGTGCCAGCAGGAAAAGGGGTTTCCCCTCCTACAATGAGCAGTTCTTC,CASRKRGFPSYNEQFF
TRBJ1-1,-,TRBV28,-,TGTGCCATCGCCGGGACCGTGAACACTGAAGCTTTCTTT,CAIAGTVNTEAFF